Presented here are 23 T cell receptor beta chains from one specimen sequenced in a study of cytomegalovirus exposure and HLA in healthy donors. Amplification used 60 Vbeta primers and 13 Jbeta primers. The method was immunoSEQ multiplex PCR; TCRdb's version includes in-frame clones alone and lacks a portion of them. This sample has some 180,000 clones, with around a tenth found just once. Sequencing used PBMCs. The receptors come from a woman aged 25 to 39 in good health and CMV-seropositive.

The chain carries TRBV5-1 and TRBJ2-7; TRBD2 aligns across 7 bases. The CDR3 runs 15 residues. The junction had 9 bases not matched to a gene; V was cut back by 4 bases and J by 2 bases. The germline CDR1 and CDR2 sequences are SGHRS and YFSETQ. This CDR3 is CASSLEPGTTYEQYF. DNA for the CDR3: TGCGCCAGCAGCCTAGAACCCGGGACTACCTACGAGCAGTACTTC.

In nucleotides, the CDR3 is TGTGCCAGCGGGACTATCTGGGCTGTTAATGAGCAGTTCTTC. As protein: CASGTIWAVNEQFF. This rearrangement joins TRBV11-2 to TRBJ2-1, with 7 bases aligning to TRBD2. The V segment lost 8 bases and the J segment 7 bases; nucleotides outside the gene matches: 11. This CDR3 contains 14 residues. Germline values: CDR1 SGHAT, CDR2 FQNNGV.

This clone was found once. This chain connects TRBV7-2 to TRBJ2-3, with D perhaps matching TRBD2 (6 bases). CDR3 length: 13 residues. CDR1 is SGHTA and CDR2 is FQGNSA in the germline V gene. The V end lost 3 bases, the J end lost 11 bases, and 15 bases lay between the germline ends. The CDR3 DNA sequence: TGTGCCAGCAGCTTGGGACTGCCGGGGCGGCAGTATTTT. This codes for CASSLGLPGRQYF.

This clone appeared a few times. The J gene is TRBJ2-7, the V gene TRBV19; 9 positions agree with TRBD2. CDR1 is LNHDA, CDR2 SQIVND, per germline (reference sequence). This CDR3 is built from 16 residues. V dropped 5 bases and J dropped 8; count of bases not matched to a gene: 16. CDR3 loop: CASSPRPGQREVKQYF. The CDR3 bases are TGTGCCAGTAGTCCCCGGCCCGGCCAGCGGGAGGTGAAGCAGTACTTC.

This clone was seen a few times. The CDR3 protein is CASSLRRGFYGNTIYF. The CDR3 nucleotides are TGTGCCAGCAGTCTTAGACGGGGGTTCTATGGAAACACCATATATTTT. The rearrangement joins TRBV6-4 to TRBJ1-3, with D maybe TRBD1 (5 bases). The V gene lost 5 bases and the J gene lost 3 bases, with 17 bases spanning the gap. CDR3 length: 16 residues. Germline V gene data show CDR1 as MRHNA and CDR2 as SNTAGT.

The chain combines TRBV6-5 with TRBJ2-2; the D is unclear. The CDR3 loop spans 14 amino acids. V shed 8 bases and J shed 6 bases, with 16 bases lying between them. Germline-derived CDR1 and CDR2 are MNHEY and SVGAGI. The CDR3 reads CASRFQALSGELFF. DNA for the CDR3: TGTGCCAGCCGGTTCCAGGCCCTTTCCGGGGAGCTGTTTTTT.

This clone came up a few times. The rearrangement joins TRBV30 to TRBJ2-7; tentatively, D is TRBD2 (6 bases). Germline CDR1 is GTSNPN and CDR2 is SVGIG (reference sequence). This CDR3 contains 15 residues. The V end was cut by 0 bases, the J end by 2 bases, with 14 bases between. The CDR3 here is CAWSVGGALAYEQYF. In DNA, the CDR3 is TGTGCCTGGAGTGTAGGAGGGGCTCTGGCCTACGAGCAGTACTTC.

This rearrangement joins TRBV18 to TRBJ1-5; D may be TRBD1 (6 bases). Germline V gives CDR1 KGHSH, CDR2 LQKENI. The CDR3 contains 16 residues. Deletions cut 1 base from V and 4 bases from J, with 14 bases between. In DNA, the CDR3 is TGTGCCAGCTCACCACGGGGGCAATACCAAAATCAGCCCCAGCATTTT. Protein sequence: CASSPRGQYQNQPQHF.

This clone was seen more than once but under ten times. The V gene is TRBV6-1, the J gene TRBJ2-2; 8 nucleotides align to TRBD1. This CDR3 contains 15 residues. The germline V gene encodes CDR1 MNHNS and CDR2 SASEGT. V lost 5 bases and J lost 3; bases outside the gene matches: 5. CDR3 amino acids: CASSSGQAYTGELFF. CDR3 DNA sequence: TGTGCCAGCAGTTCGGGACAGGCCTACACCGGGGAGCTGTTTTTT.

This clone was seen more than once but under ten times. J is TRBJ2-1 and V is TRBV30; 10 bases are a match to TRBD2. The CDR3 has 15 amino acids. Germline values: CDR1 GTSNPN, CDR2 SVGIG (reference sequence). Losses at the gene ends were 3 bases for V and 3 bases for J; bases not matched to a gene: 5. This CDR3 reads CAWSYGLADYNEQFF. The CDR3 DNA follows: TGTGCCTGGAGCTATGGACTAGCGGACTACAATGAGCAGTTCTTC. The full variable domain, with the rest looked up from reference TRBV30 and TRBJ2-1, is SQTIHQWPATLVQPVGSPLSLECTVEGTSNPNLYWYRQAAGRGLQLLFYSVGIGQISSEVPQNLSASRPQDRQFILSSKKLLLSDSGFYLCAWSYGLADYNEQFFGPGTRLTVL.

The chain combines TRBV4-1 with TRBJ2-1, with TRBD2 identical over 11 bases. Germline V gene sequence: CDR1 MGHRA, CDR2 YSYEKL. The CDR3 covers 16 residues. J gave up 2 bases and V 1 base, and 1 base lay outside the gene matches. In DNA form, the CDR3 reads TGCGCCAGCAGCCAAGTACTAGCGGGGGCCTACAATGAGCAGTTCTTC. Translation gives CASSQVLAGAYNEQFF.

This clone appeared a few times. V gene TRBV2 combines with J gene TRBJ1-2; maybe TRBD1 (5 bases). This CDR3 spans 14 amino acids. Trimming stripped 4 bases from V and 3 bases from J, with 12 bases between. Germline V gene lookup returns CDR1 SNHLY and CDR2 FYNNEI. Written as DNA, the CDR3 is TGTGCCAGCAGTGCGTCAGGGTATGACTATGGCTACACCTTC. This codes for CASSASGYDYGYTF.

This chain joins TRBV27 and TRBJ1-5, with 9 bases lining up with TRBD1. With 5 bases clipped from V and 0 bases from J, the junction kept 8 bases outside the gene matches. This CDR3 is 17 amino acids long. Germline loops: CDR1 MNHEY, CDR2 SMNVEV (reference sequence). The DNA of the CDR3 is TGTGCCAGCAGTCCCGGACAGGGGCCCCTTAGCAATCAGCCCCAGCATTTT. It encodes CASSPGQGPLSNQPQHF.

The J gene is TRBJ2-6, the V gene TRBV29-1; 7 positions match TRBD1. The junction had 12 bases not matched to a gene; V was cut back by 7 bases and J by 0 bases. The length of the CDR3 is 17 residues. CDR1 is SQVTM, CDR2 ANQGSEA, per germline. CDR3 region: CSAFFGQARSGANVLTF. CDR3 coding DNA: TGCAGCGCTTTTTTCGGACAGGCCCGCTCTGGGGCCAACGTCCTGACTTTC. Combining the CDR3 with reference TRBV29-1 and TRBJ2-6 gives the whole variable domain SAVISQKPSRDICQRGTSLTIQCQVDSQVTMMFWYRQQPGQSLTLIATANQGSEATYESGFVIDKFPISRPNLTFSTLTVSNMSPEDSSIYLCSAFFGQARSGANVLTFGAGSRLTVL.

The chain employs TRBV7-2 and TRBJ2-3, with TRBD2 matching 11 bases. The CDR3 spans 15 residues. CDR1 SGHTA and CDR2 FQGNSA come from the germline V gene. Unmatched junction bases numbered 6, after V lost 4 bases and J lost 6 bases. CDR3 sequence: CASSYTSGSYDTQYF. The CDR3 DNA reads TGTGCCAGCAGCTATACTAGCGGGAGTTACGATACGCAGTATTTT.

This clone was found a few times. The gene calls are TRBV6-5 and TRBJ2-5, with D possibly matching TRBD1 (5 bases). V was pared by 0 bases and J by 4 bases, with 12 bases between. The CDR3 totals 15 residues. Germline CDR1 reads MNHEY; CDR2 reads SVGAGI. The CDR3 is CASSYSMLGLETQYF. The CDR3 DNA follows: TGTGCCAGCAGTTACTCGATGCTGGGGCTAGAGACCCAGTACTTC.

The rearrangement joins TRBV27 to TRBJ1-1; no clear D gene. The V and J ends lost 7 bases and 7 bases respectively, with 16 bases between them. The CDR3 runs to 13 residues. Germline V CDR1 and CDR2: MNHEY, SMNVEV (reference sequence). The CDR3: CASKERGRFEAFF. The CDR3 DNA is TGTGCCAGCAAGGAGAGAGGGCGGTTTGAAGCTTTCTTT.

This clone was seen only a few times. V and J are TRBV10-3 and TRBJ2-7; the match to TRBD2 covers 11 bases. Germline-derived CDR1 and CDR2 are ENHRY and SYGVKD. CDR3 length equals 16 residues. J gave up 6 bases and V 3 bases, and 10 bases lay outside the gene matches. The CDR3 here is CAISDGLAGGGGEQYF. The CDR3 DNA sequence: TGTGCCATCAGTGACGGTCTAGCGGGAGGTGGAGGCGAGCAGTACTTC.

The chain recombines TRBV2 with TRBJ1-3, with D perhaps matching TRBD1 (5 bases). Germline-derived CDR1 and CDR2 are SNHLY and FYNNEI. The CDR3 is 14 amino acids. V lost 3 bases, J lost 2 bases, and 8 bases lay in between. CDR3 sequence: CASSEEGAGNTIYF. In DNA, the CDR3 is TGTGCCAGCAGTGAGGAAGGGGCTGGAAACACCATATATTTT.

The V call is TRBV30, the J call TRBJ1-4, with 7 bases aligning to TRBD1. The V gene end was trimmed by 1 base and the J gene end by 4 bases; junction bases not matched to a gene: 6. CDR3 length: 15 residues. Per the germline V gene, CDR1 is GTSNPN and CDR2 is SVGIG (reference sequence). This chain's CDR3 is CAWSAHRGINEKLFF. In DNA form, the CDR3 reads TGTGCCTGGAGTGCCCACAGGGGAATTAATGAAAAACTGTTTTTT.

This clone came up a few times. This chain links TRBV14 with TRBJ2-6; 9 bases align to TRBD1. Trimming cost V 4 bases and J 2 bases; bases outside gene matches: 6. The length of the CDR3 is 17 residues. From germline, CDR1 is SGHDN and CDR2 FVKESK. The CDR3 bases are TGTGCCAGCAGCCCCCGGGGGGACAGGGCTGGGGCCAACGTCCTGACTTTC. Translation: CASSPRGDRAGANVLTF.

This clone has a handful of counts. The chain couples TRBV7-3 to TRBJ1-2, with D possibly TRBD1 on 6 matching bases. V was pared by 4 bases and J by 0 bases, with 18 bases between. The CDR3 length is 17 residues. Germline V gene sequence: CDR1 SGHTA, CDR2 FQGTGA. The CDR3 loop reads CASSSPGRGETNYGYTF. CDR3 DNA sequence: TGTGCCAGCAGCTCACCCGGCAGGGGAGAGACTAACTATGGCTACACCTTC.

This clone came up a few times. CDR3 region: CASSYRSSYNEQFF. The CDR3 nucleotides are TGTGCCAGCAGTTACAGGAGCTCCTACAATGAGCAGTTCTTC. The rearrangement uses TRBV6-5 and TRBJ2-1; D unclear. V was pared by 2 bases and J by 0 bases, with 5 bases between. The CDR3 is 14 amino acids. Looked up from germline, CDR1 is MNHEY and CDR2 is SVGAGI.